This TCR beta chain was recorded in a study of graft-versus-host responses after intestinal transplantation. Repertoires were generated with immunoSEQ multiplex PCR, while TCRdb's copy carries only in-frame clones and drops some. The sample lists approximately 24,000 clones; more than 90% were seen once. The source is a human patient who received an intestinal transplant, so some T cells may come from the graft donor. The source material was PBMCs, sampled nearly 31 days after intestinal transplant.

The chain's CDR3 is CASSQDTWSEAFF. The CDR3 bases are TGCGCCAGCAGCCAAGATACGTGGAGCGAAGCTTTCTTT. This rearrangement joins TRBV4-1 to TRBJ1-1; D is unclear. The ends were cut back, 0 bases at V and 8 bases at J, with 10 bases in the middle. There are 13 residues in the CDR3. Per germline, CDR1 MGHRA and CDR2 YSYEKL.